This TCR beta chain was documented in a study of CD8+ T cells in alopecia areata. After isolation, RNA underwent reverse transcription to generate cDNA as the sequencing template. Sequenced by immunoSEQ multiplex PCR; TCRdb stores in-frame clones only, minus some. The table includes about 200,000 clones, about 56% detected once. This CDR3 has 14 residues. CDR1 and CDR2 (germline): MNHEY, SVGAGI. Trimming removed 5 bases from V and 0 bases from J, with 10 bases in between. The sequenced material came from CD8+ T cells sorted from blood. This clonotype originated in a human donor in good health. The chain employs TRBV6-5 and TRBJ1-1; D is unclear. The CDR3 bases are TGTGCCAGCAGTCAAGGAGAGATGAACACTGAAGCTTTCTTT. Translation gives CASSQGEMNTEAFF.